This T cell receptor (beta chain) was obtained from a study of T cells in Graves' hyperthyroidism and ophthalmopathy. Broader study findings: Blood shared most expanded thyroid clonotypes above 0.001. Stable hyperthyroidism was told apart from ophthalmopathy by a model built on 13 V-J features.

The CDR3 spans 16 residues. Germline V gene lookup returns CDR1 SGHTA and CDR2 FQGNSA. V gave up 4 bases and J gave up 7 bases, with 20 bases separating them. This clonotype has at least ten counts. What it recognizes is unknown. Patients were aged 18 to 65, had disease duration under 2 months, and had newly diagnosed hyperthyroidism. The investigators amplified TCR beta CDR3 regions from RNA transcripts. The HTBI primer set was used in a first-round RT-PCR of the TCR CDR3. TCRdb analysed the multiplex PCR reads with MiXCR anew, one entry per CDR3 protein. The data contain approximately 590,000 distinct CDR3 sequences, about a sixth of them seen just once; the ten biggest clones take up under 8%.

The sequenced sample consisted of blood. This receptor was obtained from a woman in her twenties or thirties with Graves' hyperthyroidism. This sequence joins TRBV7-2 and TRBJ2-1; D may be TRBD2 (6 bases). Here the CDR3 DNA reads TGTGCCAGCAGCTCAAAGCGGCATCGACTAGATAATGAGCAGTTCTTC. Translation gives CASSSKRHRLDNEQFF.